Presented here are 5 T cell receptor beta chains from one specimen sequenced in a study of shared clonotypes between healthy human individuals. Profiling relied on immunoSEQ multiplex PCR, and the TCRdb table lists in-frame clones only, not all of them. Of about 2,100,000 clones in the sample, 85% to 95% were seen once. Naive CD8 cells were CD45RO-negative, positively selected for CCR7, excluding terminally differentiated effector memory CD45RA+ cells. Sample: naive CD8+ T cells from PBMCs. These TCRs come from a man aged 18 to 35 in good health. Some clones in this sample may be carry-over from other donors' samples.

Only a few counts were recorded for this clone. The rearrangement uses TRBV19 and TRBJ1-4; D is uncertain. V was trimmed by 5 bases and J by 5 bases, leaving 12 bases between them. Germline V gene data show CDR1 as LNHDA and CDR2 as SQIVND (reference sequence). The CDR3 has 14 amino acids. The CDR3 sequence is CASSPRMGNEKLFF. The CDR3 nucleotides read TGTGCCAGTAGTCCTCGGATGGGGAATGAAAAACTGTTTTTT.

The chain is built from TRBV27 and TRBJ2-1, with D perhaps matching TRBD2 (6 bases). The CDR3 extends over 15 amino acids. V lost 3 bases to trimming and J lost 7 bases, with 16 bases between them. Germline CDR1 and CDR2: MNHEY and SMNVEV (reference sequence). The CDR3 DNA reads TGTGCCAGCAGTTTCTCCTCTACGGGAGTAAATGAGCAGTTCTTC. It translates to CASSFSSTGVNEQFF.

The chain employs TRBV4-1 and TRBJ1-1; D gene uncertain. CDR3 length: 16 residues. Trimming took 1 base from V and 1 from J, leaving 13 bases between them. Germline V gives CDR1 MGHRA, CDR2 YSYEKL. Written as DNA, the CDR3 is TGCGCCAGCAGCCAAGGGCGGAGGGATTGGAACACTGAAGCTTTCTTT. Translating it yields CASSQGRRDWNTEAFF.

Only a few counts were recorded for this clone. The sample carries other DNA sequences with the same CDR3. J is TRBJ1-1 and V is TRBV9; tentative D call: TRBD1 (6 bases). The CDR3 extends over 13 amino acids. From germline, CDR1 is SGDLS and CDR2 YYNGEE. The V and J ends lost 2 bases and 5 bases respectively, with 10 bases between them. CDR3 bases: TGTGCCAGCAGCGTCGGGGGCAGGACTGAAGCTTTCTTT. The encoded protein is CASSVGGRTEAFF.

This chain uses TRBV7-3 with TRBJ2-2, with 12 positions matching TRBD2. The CDR3 has 15 amino acids. V gave up 5 bases and J gave up 5 bases; unmatched junction bases: 3. Germline CDR1 and CDR2: SGHTA and FQGTGA. CDR3 sequence (DNA): TGTGCCAGCAGCCGACTAGCGGGAGTAACCGGGGAGCTGTTTTTT. Translated: CASSRLAGVTGELFF.